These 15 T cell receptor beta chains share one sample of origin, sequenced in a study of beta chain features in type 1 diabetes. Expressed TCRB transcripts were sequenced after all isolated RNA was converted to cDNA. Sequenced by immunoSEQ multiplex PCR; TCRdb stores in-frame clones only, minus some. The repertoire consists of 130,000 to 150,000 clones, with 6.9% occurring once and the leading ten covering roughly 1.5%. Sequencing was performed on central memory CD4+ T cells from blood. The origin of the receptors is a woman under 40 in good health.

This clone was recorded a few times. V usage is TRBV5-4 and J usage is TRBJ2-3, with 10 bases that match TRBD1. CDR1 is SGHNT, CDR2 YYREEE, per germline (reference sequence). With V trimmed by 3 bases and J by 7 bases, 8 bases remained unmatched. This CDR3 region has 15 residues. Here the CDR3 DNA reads TGTGCCAGCAGCTCCCGGGACAGGGGTATGAATACGCAGTATTTT. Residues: CASSSRDRGMNTQYF.

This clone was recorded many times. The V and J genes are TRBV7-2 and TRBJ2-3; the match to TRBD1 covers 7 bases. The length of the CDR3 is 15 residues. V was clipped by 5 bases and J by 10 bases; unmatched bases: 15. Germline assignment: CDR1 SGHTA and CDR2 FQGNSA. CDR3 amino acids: CASSAPGQIVTSQYF. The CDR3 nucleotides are TGTGCCAGCAGCGCCCCGGGACAGATTGTTACGTCGCAGTATTTT.

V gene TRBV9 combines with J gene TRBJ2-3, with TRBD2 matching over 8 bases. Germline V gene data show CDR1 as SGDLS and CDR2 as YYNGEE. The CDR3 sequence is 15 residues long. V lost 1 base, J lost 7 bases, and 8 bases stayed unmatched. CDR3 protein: CASSVSAGEGNTQYF. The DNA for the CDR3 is TGTGCCAGCAGCGTATCAGCGGGGGAGGGTAATACGCAGTATTTT.

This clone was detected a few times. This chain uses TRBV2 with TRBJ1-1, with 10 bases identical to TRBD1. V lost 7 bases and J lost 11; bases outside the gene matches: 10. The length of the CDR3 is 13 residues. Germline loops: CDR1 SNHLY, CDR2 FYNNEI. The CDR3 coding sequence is TGTGCCAGCACGGGGGGACAGGGGTACAGGGCTTTCTTT. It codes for CASTGGQGYRAFF.

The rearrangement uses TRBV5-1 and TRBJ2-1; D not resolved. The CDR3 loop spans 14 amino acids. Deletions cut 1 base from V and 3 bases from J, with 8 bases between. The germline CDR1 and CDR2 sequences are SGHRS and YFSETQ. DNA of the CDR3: TGCGCCAGCAGCTTGTACTATATCTACAATGAGCAGTTCTTC. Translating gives CASSLYYIYNEQFF.

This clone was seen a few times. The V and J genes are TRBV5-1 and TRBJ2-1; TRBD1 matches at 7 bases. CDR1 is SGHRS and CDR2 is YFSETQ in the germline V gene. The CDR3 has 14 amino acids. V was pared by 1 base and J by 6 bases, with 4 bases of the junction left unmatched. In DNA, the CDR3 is TGCGCCAGCAGCTTGCTGGCAGGGGGCAATGAGCAGTTCTTC. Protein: CASSLLAGGNEQFF.

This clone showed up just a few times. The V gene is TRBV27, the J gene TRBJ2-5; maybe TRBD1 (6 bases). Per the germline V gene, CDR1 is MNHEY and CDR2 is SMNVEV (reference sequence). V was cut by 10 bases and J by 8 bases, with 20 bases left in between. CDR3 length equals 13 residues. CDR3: CATQGTKEITQYF. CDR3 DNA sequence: TGTGCCACCCAGGGGACCAAAGAGATTACCCAGTACTTC.

CDR3 amino acids: CASSSRVSARVHEQYF. DNA for the CDR3: TGTGCCAGCAGCTCTAGGGTCAGCGCGAGGGTCCACGAGCAGTACTTC. The chain is built from TRBV5-4 and TRBJ2-7; a weak D match, TRBD2 (5 bases). Germline CDR1 SGHNT, CDR2 YYREEE (reference sequence). CDR3 length equals 16 residues. V lost 3 bases and J 5 bases, leaving 21 bases between the germline ends.

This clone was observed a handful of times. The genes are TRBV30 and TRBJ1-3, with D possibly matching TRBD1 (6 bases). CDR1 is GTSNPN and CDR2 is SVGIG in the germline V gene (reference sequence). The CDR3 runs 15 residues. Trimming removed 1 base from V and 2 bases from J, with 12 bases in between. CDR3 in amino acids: CAWSERGGAGNTIYF. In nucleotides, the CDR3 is TGTGCCTGGAGTGAAAGGGGGGGCGCTGGAAACACCATATATTTT.

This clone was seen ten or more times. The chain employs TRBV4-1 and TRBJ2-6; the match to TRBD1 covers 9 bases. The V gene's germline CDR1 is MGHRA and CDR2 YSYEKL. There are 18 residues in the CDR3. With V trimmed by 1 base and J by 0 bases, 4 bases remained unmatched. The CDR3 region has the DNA TGCGCCAGCAGCCAAGTGGGACAGGGAAACTCTGGGGCCAACGTCCTGACTTTC. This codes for CASSQVGQGNSGANVLTF.

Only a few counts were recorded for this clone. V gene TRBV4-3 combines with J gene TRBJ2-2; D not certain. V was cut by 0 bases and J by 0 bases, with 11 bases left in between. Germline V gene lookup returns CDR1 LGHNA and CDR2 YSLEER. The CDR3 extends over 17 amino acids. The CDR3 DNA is TGCGCCAGCAGCCAAGATTCCACGTGGCCGAACACCGGGGAGCTGTTTTTT. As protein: CASSQDSTWPNTGELFF.

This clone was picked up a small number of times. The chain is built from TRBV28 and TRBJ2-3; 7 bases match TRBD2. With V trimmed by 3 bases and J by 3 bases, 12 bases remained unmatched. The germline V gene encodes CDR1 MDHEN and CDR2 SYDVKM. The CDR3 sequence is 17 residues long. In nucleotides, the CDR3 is TGTGCCAGCAGTTTGTGGGGAGGCGGGAGTAATACAGATACGCAGTATTTT. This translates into CASSLWGGGSNTDTQYF.

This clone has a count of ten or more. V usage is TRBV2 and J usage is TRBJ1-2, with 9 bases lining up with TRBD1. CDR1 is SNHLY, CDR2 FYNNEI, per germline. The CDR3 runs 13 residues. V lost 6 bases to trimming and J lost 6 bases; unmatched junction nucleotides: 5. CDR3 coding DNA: TGTGCCAGCAGCCCACAGGGGGCGGATGGCTACACCTTC. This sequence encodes CASSPQGADGYTF.

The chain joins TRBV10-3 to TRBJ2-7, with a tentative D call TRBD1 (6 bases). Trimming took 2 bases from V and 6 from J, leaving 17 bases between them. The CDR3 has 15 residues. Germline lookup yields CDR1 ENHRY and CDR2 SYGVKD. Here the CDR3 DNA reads TGTGCCATCAGTGAGAAACGGGACAATGGGGGCGAGCAGTACTTC. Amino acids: CAISEKRDNGGEQYF.

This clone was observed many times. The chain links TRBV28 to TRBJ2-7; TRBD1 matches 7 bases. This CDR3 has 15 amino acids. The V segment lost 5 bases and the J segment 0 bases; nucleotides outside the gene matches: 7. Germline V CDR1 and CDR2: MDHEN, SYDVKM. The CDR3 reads CASSTTGQGSYEQYF. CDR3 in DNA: TGTGCCAGCAGTACGACAGGGCAGGGCTCCTACGAGCAGTACTTC.